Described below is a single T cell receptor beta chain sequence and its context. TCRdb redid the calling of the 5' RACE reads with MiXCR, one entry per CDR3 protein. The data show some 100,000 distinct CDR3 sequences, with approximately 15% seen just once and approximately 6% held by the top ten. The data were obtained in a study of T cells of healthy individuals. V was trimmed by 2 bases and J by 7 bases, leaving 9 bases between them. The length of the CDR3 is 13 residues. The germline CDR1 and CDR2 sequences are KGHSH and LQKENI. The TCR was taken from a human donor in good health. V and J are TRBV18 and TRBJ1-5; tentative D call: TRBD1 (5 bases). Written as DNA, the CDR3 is TGTGCCAGCTCACCAAGGAGGGGACAGCCCCAGCATTTT. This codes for CASSPRRGQPQHF.